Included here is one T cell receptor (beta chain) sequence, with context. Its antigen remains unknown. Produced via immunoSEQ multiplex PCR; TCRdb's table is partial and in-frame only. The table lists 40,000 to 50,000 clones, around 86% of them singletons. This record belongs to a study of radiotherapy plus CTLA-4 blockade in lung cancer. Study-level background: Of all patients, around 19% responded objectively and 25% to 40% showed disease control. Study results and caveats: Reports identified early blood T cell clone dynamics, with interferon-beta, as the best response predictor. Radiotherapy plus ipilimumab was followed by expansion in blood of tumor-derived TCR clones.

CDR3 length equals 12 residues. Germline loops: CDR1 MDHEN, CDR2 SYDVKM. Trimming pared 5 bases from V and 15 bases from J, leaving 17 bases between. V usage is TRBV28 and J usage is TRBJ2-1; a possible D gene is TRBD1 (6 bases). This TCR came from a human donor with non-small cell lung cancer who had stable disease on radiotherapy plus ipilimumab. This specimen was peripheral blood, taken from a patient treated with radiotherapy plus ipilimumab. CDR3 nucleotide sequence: TGTGCCAGCAGTGTAGTACAGGGAAAAGGGTTCTTC. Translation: CASSVVQGKGFF.